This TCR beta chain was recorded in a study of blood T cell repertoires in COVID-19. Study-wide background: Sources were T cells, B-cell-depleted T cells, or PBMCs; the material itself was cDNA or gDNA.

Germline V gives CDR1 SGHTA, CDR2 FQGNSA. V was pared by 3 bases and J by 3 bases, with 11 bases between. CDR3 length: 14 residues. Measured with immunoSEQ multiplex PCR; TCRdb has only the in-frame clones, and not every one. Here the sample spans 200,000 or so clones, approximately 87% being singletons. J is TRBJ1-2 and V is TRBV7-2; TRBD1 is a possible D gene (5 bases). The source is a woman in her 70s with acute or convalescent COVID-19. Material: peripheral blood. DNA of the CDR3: TGTGCCAGCAGCTTCTCGGGGGGTTACTATGGCTACACCTTC. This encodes CASSFSGGYYGYTF.